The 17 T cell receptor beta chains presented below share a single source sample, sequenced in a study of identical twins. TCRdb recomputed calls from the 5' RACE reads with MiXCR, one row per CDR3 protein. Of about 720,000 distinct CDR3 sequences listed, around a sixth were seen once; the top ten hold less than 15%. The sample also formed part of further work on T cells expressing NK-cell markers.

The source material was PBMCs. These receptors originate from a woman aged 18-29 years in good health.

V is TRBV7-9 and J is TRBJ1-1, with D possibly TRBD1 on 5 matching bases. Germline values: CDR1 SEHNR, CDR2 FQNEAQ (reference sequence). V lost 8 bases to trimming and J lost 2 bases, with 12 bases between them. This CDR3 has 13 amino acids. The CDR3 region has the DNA TGTGCCAGCCACTCAGGGCTAAACACTGAAGCTTTCTTT. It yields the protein CASHSGLNTEAFF.

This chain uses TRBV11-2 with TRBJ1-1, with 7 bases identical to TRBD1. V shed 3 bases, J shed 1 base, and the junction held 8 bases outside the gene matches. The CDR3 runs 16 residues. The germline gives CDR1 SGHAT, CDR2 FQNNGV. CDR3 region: CASSFRPGGPNTEAFF. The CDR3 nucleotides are TGTGCCAGCAGCTTTAGGCCAGGGGGACCGAACACTGAAGCTTTCTTT. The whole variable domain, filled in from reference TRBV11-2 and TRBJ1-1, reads EAGVAQSPRYKIIEKRQSVAFWCNPISGHATLYWYQQILGQGPKLLIQFQNNGVVDDSQLPKDRFSAERLKGVDSTLKIQPAKLEDSAVYLCASSFRPGGPNTEAFFGQGTRLTVV.

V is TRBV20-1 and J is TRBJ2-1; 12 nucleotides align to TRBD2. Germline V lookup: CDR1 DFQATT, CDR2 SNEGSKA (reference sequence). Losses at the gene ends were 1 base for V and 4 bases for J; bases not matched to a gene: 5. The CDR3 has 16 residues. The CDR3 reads CSARVSGTSGYNEQFF. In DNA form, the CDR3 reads TGCAGTGCTAGAGTATCCGGGACTAGCGGGTACAATGAGCAGTTCTTC.

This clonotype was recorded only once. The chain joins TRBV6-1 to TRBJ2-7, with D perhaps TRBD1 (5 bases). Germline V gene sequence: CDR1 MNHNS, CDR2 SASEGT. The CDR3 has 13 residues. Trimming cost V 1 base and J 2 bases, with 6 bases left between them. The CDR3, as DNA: TGTGCCAGCAGTGAAGGACAGCCCTACGAGCAGTACTTC. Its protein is CASSEGQPYEQYF.

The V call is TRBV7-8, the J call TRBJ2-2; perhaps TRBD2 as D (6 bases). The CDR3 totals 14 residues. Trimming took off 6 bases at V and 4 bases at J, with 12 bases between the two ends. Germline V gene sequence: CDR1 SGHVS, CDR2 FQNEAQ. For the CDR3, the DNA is TGTGCCAGCAGGCCCGCGGGGTCCACCGGGGAGCTGTTTTTT. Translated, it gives CASRPAGSTGELFF.

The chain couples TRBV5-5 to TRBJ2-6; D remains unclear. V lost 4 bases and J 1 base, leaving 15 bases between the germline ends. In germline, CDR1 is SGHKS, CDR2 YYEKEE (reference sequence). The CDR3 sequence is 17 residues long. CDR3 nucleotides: TGTGCCAGCAGCCCAGCAGGCGGTCTGTCTGGGGCCAACGTCCTGACTTTC. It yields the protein CASSPAGGLSGANVLTF.

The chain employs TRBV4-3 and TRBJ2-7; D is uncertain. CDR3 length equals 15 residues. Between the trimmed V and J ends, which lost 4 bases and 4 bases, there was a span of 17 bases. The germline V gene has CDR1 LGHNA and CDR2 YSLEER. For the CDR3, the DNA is TGCGCCAGCAGCCCGCGACCCTCCCCGATATACGAGCAGTACTTC. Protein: CASSPRPSPIYEQYF.

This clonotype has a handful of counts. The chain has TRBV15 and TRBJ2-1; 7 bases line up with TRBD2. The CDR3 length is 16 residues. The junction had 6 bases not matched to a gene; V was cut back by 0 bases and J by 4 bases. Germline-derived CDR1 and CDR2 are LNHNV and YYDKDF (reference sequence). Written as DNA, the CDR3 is TGTGCCACCAGCAGAGATTCGGCGGGAGCTTACAATGAGCAGTTCTTC. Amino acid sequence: CATSRDSAGAYNEQFF.

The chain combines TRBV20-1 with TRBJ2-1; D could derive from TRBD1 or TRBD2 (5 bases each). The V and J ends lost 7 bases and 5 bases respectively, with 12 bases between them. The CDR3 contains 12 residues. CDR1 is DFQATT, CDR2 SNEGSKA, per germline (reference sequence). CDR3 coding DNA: TGCAGTGGAAACCGGGACCACAATGAGCAGTTCTTC. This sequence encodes CSGNRDHNEQFF.

The CDR3 is CASSSGGLAQYF. The CDR3, as DNA: TGTGCCAGCAGTTCGGGAGGGTTGGCCCAGTACTTC. V usage is TRBV27 and J usage is TRBJ2-5; TRBD2 matches 8 bases. The ends lost 4 bases at V and 9 bases at J; junction bases unmatched: 4. Germline lookup yields CDR1 MNHEY and CDR2 SMNVEV (reference sequence). The CDR3 contains 12 residues.

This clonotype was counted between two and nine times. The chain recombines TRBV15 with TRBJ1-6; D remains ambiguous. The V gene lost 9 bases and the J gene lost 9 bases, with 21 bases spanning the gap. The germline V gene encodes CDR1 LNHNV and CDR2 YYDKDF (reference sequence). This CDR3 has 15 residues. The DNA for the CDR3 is TGTGCCACGTCGAGGTCGGCGGGGTTCGGTTCACCCCTCCACTTT. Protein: CATSRSAGFGSPLHF. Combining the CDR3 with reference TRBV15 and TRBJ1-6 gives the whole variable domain DAMVIQNPRYQVTQFGKPVTLSCSQTLNHNVMYWYQQKSSQAPKLLFHYYDKDFNNEADTPDNFQSRRPNTSFCFLDIRSPGLGDTAMYLCATSRSAGFGSPLHFGNGTRLTVT.

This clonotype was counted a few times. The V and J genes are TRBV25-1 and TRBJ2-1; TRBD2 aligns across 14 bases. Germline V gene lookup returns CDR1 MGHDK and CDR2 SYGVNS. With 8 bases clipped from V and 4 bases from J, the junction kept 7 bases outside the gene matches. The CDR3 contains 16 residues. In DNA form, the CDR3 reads TGTGCCAGCGGGACTAGCGGGAGTGATAGATACAATGAGCAGTTCTTC. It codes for CASGTSGSDRYNEQFF.

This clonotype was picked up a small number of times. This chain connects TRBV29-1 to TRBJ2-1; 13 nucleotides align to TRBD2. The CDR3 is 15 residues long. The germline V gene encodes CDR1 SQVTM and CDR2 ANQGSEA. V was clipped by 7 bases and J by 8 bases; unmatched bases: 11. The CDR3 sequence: CSGQGTSGKLDEQFF. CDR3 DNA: TGCAGCGGTCAGGGGACTAGCGGGAAGCTGGATGAGCAGTTCTTC.

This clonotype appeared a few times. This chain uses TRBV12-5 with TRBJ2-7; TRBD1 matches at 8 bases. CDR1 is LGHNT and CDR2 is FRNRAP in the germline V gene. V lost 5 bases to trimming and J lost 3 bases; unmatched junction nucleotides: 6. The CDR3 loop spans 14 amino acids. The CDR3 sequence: CASGTGQGRYEQYF. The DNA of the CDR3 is TGTGCTAGTGGTACAGGACAGGGCCGCTACGAGCAGTACTTC.

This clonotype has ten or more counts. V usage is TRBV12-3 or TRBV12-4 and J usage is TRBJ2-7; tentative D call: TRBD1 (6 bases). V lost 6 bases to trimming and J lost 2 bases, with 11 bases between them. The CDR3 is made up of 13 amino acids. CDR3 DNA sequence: TGTGCCAGCAGCCCAGGGGACACCTACGAGCAGTACTTC. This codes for CASSPGDTYEQYF.

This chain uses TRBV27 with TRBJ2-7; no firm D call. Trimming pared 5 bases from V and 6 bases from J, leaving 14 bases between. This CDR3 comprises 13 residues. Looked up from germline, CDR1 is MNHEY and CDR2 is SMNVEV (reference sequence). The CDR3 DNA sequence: TGTGCCAGCAGTCTAAGGAGTTCTGGCGAGCAGTACTTC. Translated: CASSLRSSGEQYF.

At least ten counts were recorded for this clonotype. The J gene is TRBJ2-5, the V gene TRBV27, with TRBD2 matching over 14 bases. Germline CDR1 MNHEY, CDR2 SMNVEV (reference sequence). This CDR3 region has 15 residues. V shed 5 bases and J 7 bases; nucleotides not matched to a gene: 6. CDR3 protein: CASSRGLAGEGTQYF. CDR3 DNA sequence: TGTGCCAGCAGTAGGGGACTAGCGGGGGAAGGGACCCAGTACTTC.